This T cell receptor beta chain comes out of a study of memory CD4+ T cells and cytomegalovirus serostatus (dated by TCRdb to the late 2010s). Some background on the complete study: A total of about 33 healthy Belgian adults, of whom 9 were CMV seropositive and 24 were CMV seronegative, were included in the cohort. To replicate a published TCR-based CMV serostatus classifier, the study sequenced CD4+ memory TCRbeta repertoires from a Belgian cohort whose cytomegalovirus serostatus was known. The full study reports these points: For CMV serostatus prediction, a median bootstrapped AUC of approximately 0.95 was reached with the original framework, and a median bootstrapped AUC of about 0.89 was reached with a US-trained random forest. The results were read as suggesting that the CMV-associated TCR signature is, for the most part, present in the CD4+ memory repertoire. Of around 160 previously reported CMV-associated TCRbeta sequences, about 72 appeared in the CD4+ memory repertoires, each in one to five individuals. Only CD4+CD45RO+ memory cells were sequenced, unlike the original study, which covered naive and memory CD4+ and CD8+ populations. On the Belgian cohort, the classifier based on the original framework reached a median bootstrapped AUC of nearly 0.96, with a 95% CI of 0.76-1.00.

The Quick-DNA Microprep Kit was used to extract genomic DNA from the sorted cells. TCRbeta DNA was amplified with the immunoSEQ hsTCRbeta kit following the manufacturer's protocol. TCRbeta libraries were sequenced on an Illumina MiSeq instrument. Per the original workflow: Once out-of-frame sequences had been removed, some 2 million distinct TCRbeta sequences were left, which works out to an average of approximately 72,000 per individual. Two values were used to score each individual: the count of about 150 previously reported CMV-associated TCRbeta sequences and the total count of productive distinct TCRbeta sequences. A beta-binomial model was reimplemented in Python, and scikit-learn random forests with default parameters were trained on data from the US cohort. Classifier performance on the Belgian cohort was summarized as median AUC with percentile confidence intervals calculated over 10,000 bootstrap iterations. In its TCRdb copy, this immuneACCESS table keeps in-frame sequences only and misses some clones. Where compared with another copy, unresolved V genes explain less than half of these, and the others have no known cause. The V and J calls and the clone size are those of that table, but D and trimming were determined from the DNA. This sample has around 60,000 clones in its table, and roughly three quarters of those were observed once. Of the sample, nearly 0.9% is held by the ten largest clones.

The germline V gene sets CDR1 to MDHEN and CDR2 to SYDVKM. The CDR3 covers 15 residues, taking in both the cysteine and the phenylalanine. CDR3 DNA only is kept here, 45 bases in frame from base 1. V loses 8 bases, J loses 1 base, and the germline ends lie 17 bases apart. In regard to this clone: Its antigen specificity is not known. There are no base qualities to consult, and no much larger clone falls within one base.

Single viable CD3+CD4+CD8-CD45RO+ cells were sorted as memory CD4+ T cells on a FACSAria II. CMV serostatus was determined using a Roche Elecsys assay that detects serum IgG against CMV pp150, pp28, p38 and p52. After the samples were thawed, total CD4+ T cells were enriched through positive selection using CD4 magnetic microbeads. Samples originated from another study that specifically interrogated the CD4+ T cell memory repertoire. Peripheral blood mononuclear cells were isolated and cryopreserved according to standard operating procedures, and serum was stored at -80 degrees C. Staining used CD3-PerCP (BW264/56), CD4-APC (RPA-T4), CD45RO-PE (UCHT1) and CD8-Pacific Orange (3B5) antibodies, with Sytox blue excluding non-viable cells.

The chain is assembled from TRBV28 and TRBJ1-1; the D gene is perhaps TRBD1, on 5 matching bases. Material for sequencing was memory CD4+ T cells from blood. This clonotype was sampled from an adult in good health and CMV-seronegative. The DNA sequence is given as TGTGCCAGCCGAGAAGCGCAGGGCCCGAACACTGAAGCTTTCTTT. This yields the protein CASREAQGPNTEAFF.